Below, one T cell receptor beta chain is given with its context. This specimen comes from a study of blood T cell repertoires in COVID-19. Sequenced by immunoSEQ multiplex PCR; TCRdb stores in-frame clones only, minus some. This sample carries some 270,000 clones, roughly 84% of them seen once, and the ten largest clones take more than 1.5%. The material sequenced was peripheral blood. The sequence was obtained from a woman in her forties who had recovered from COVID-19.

CDR3 in DNA: TGTGCCACCGCGGACAGGGTGACCTACGAGCAGTACTTC. Translation gives CATADRVTYEQYF. The chain has TRBV6-6 and TRBJ2-7, with 8 bases matching TRBD1. Germline trimming cut 10 bases from V and 2 bases from J; bases unmatched to any gene: 7. CDR3 length: 13 amino acids. The germline gives CDR1 MNHNY, CDR2 SVGAGI (reference sequence).